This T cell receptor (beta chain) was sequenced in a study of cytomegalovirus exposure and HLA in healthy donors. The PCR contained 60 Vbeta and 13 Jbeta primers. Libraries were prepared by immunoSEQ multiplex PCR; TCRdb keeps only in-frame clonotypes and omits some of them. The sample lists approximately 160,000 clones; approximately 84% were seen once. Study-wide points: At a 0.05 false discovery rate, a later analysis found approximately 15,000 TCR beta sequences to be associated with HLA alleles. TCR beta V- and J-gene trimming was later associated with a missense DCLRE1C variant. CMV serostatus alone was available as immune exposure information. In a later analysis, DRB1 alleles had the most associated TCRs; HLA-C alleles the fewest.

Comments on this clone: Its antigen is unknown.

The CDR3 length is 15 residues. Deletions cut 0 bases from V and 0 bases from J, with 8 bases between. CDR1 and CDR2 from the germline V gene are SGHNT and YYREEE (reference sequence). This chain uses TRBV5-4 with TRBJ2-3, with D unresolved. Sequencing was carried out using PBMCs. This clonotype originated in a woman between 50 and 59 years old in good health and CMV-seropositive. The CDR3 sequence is CASSLAVTSTDTQYF. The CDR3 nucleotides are TGTGCCAGCAGCTTGGCGGTTACGAGCACAGATACGCAGTATTTT.